A single sample gave rise to the 23 T cell receptor beta chains below, sequenced in a study of T cells in Graves' hyperthyroidism and ophthalmopathy. TCR beta CDR3 sequences were amplified from RNA transcripts. The HTBI set primed first-round TCR CDR3 RT-PCR. One entry per CDR3 protein results from TCRdb running MiXCR on the multiplex PCR reads. The sample shows about 610,000 distinct CDR3 sequences, more than 45% of them seen only once. The sequencing input was peripheral blood or thyroid tissue (not recorded which). The receptors come from a woman between 18 and 30 years old with Graves' hyperthyroidism.

This clonotype was seen more than once but under ten times. This chain joins TRBV12-5 and TRBJ2-2; weak D call: TRBD2 (6 bases). Germline CDR1 is LGHNT and CDR2 is FRNRAP. The CDR3 is 15 amino acids. V was cut by 9 bases and J by 0 bases, with 14 bases left in between. The CDR3 spells CASLPAGTNTGELFF. The CDR3 DNA sequence: TGTGCTAGCCTTCCAGCGGGCACGAACACCGGGGAGCTGTTTTTT. Together with reference TRBV12-5 and TRBJ2-2, the CDR3 gives the full variable domain: DARVTQTPRHKVTEMGQEVTMRCQPILGHNTVFWYRQTMMQGLELLAYFRNRAPLDDSGMPKDRFSAEMPDATLATLKIQPSEPRDSAVYFCASLPAGTNTGELFFGEGSRLTVL.

V and J are TRBV2 and TRBJ1-1, with 8 bases matching TRBD1. The germline V gene encodes CDR1 SNHLY and CDR2 FYNNEI. The CDR3 consists of 14 residues. V lost 6 bases and J lost 4; bases outside the gene matches: 7. DNA of the CDR3: TGTGCCAGCAGCGTAGACAGGGGATCCACTGAAGCTTTCTTT. It yields the protein CASSVDRGSTEAFF.

At least ten counts were recorded for this clonotype. CDR3 protein: CASSPRTGGANYGYTF. CDR3 in DNA: TGCGCCAGCAGCCCCCGGACAGGGGGAGCTAACTATGGCTACACCTTC. The J gene is TRBJ1-2, the V gene TRBV4-3; TRBD1 matches 10 bases. Germline loops: CDR1 LGHNA, CDR2 YSLEER. The CDR3 consists of 16 residues. J gave up 0 bases and V 4 bases, and 5 bases lay outside the gene matches.

This clonotype was counted between two and nine times. The rearrangement joins TRBV10-2 to TRBJ2-7; TRBD1 matches at 8 bases. This CDR3 has 13 residues. Germline V lookup: CDR1 WSHSY, CDR2 SAAADI. Germline trimming cut 6 bases from V and 5 bases from J; bases unmatched to any gene: 6. The CDR3 region is CASRGTGADEQYF. CDR3 coding DNA: TGCGCCAGCAGGGGGACAGGTGCCGACGAGCAGTACTTC.

Concerning this clonotype: A much more abundant neighbour one base away suggests this may be a read error. The CDR3 nucleotides read TGCGCCAGCAGCTTGACTAGCGGACCACAAGAGACCCAGTACTTC. Amino acid sequence: CASSLTSGPQETQYF. The V call is TRBV5-1, the J call TRBJ2-5; 8 bases align to TRBD2. The CDR3 runs 15 residues. CDR1 SGHRS and CDR2 YFSETQ come from the germline V gene. V was pared by 1 base and J by 2 bases, with 4 bases of the junction left unmatched. Together with reference TRBV5-1 and TRBJ2-5, the CDR3 gives the full variable domain: KAGVTQTPRYLIKTRGQQVTLSCSPISGHRSVSWYQQTPGQGLQFLFEYFSETQRNKGNFPGRFSGRQFSNSRSEMNVSTLELGDSALYLCASSLTSGPQETQYFGPGTRLLVL.

V usage is TRBV29-1 and J usage is TRBJ2-7; D gene ambiguous. V was shortened by 7 bases and J by 2 bases, with 9 bases between the two germline ends. This CDR3 contains 11 residues. Per germline, CDR1 SQVTM and CDR2 ANQGSEA. The CDR3 DNA follows: TGCAGCGGAGTAGGGCCCTACGAGCAGTACTTC. This gives the protein CSGVGPYEQYF.

This clonotype was counted at least ten times. The chain has TRBV6-6 and TRBJ2-7; D is ambiguous. V was shortened by 8 bases and J by 4 bases, with 12 bases between the two germline ends. Germline V gives CDR1 MNHNY, CDR2 SVGAGI (reference sequence). The CDR3 is made up of 12 amino acids. CDR3 DNA sequence: TGTGCCAGCCGGCCCACAGCGTACGAGCAGTACTTC. Its translation: CASRPTAYEQYF.

V and J are TRBV19 and TRBJ2-7; 10 positions match TRBD1. The DNA end is more similar to TRBJ2-1, so the J call may be wrong. The germline gives CDR1 LNHDA, CDR2 SQIVND (reference sequence). This CDR3 region has 19 residues. CDR3 loop: CASSVTGTGAKWGRNEQFF. The CDR3 DNA reads TGTGCCAGTAGTGTGACCGGGACAGGGGCGAAGTGGGGGAGGAATGAGCAGTTCTTC.

This clonotype has at least ten counts. J is TRBJ2-7 and V is TRBV19; TRBD2 might be the D (5 bases). This CDR3 contains 15 residues. Germline-derived CDR1 and CDR2 are LNHDA and SQIVND (reference sequence). Trimming pared 5 bases from V and 2 bases from J, leaving 16 bases between. DNA of the CDR3: TGTGCCAGTAGTCTCAGCAGCGGCAGCCCCTACGAGCAGTACTTC. The encoded protein is CASSLSSGSPYEQYF.

This chain joins TRBV29-1 and TRBJ1-3; the match to TRBD1 covers 7 bases. The CDR3 is 15 residues long. With 8 bases clipped from V and 0 bases from J, the junction kept 10 bases outside the gene matches. The germline V gene encodes CDR1 SQVTM and CDR2 ANQGSEA. The CDR3 DNA follows: TGCAGCAGTGAGGGACAGTCCCTCTCTGGAAACACCATATATTTT. Its translation: CSSEGQSLSGNTIYF.

The gene calls are TRBV7-4 and TRBJ2-6; perhaps D is TRBD1 or TRBD2 (6 bases each). Looked up from germline, CDR1 is SGHVT and CDR2 is SQSDAQ. The CDR3 spans 18 residues. Deletions cut 4 bases from V and 0 bases from J, with 16 bases between. CDR3 amino acids: CASSSVGRGVSGANVLTF. CDR3 nucleotides: TGTGCCAGCAGCTCCGTGGGAAGGGGGGTCTCTGGGGCCAACGTCCTGACTTTC. The entire variable domain, with the rest obtained from reference TRBV7-4 and TRBJ2-6, is as follows: GAGVSQSPRYKVAKRGRDVALRCDSISGHVTLYWYRQTLGQGSEVLTYSQSDAQRDKSGRPSGRFSAERPERSVSTLKIQRTEQGDSAVYLCASSSVGRGVSGANVLTFGAGSRLTVL.

A single count supports this clonotype. The V and J genes are TRBV7-2 and TRBJ2-2, with 12 bases identical to TRBD2. The CDR3 has 18 amino acids. Germline V lookup: CDR1 SGHTA, CDR2 FQGNSA. Unmatched junction bases numbered 8, after V lost 4 bases and J lost 2 bases. Here the CDR3 reads CASSSGLAGTTNTGELFF. The CDR3 coding sequence is TGTGCCAGCAGCTCCGGACTAGCGGGAACTACCAACACCGGGGAGCTGTTTTTT. Full variable domain (rest looked up from reference TRBV7-2 and TRBJ2-2): GAGVSQSPSNKVTEKGKDVELRCDPISGHTALYWYRQSLGQGLEFLIYFQGNSAPDKSGLPSDRFSAERTGGSVSTLTIQRTQQEDSAVYLCASSSGLAGTTNTGELFFGEGSRLTVL.

There are many counts of this clonotype. The gene calls are TRBV12-3 or TRBV12-4 and TRBJ1-5; D not resolved. Trimming removed 7 bases at V and 2 bases at J, with 18 bases between. This CDR3 region has 16 residues. The CDR3 DNA is TGTGCCAGCACCGGTCATCACGGGGAGGGCAATCAGCCCCAGCATTTT. It translates to CASTGHHGEGNQPQHF.

This clonotype was seen repeatedly, ten times or more. The chain recombines TRBV2 with TRBJ1-5, with D perhaps TRBD1 (5 bases). V shed 4 bases and J shed 3 bases, with 13 bases lying between them. In germline, CDR1 is SNHLY, CDR2 FYNNEI. The CDR3 contains 15 residues. CDR3 sequence (DNA): TGTGCCAGCAGTGGGGTCGGGGGTGACAATCAGCCCCAGCATTTT. Its translation is CASSGVGGDNQPQHF.

The chain has TRBV29-1 and TRBJ1-2; TRBD1 aligns across 8 bases. From germline, CDR1 is SQVTM and CDR2 ANQGSEA. The CDR3 covers 12 residues. The CDR3 loop is CSLPGQAYGYTF. The DNA for the CDR3 is TGCAGTCTTCCGGGACAGGCGTATGGCTACACCTTC.

The gene calls are TRBV29-1 and TRBJ1-2; D not certain. Germline CDR1 is SQVTM and CDR2 is ANQGSEA. Trimming stripped 6 bases from V and 4 bases from J, with 12 bases between. The CDR3 contains 12 residues. CDR3 in amino acids: CSVTRAVYGYTF. CDR3 in DNA: TGCAGCGTGACGCGGGCAGTCTATGGCTACACCTTC.

At least ten counts were recorded for this clonotype. This sequence joins TRBV11-1 and TRBJ2-5; unclear D gene. The CDR3 spans 13 residues. V lost 3 bases and J lost 4, with 9 bases in between. Germline V gives CDR1 SGHAT, CDR2 FQDESV (reference sequence). CDR3 loop: CASSFNTRETQYF. CDR3 nucleotide sequence: TGTGCCAGCAGCTTTAACACTCGAGAGACCCAGTACTTC.

As concerns this clonotype: The conserved final phenylalanine or tryptophan is absent from the CDR3, which likely points to a read error. The DNA is omitted, as the CDR3 cannot be located on it reliably, and the CDR3 follows TCRdb's listing. V is TRBV7-9 and J is TRBJ1-4; the table assigns TRBD1, which was not confirmed against the DNA. The length of the CDR3 is 9 amino acids, counting both ends. Germline V gene sequence: CDR1 SEHNR, CDR2 FQNEAQ (reference sequence). The CDR3 here is CASSSRQGL.

This clonotype was seen a few times. This chain links TRBV7-2 with TRBJ1-2; maybe TRBD1 (5 bases). The CDR3 is 15 amino acids. In germline, CDR1 is SGHTA, CDR2 FQGNSA. V lost 5 bases, J lost 4 bases, and 17 bases lay in between. As DNA, the CDR3 is TGTGCCAGCAGCCCCGGGGGGGGGGTTTTCTATGGCTACACCTTC. Translation gives CASSPGGGVFYGYTF. Using reference TRBV7-2 and TRBJ1-2 for the parts outside the CDR3, the full variable domain is GAGVSQSPSNKVTEKGKDVELRCDPISGHTALYWYRQSLGQGLEFLIYFQGNSAPDKSGLPSDRFSAERTGGSVSTLTIQRTQQEDSAVYLCASSPGGGVFYGYTFGSGTRLTVV.

This clonotype has ten or more counts. The chain employs TRBV4-3 and TRBJ2-7; D perhaps matches TRBD2 (6 bases). Germline CDR1 reads LGHNA; CDR2 reads YSLEER. CDR3 length: 14 amino acids. Between the trimmed V and J ends, which lost 2 bases and 3 bases, there was a span of 11 bases. CDR3 DNA: TGCGCCAGCAGCCAATCCCGGGACTTCTACGAGCAGTACTTC. Translated, it gives CASSQSRDFYEQYF.

This chain uses TRBV9 with TRBJ2-1; no clear D. The CDR3 consists of 12 residues. CDR1 is SGDLS and CDR2 is YYNGEE in the germline V gene. Trimming removed 5 bases from V and 7 bases from J, with 10 bases in between. In DNA, the CDR3 is TGTGCCAGCAGGGGCGGAGAGAATGAGCAGTTCTTC. Protein sequence: CASRGGENEQFF.

This clonotype was observed many times. The chain recombines TRBV5-8 with TRBJ1-2; TRBD1 might be the D (5 bases). This CDR3 is 14 amino acids long. Germline CDR1 SGHTS, CDR2 YDEGEE. The V end was cut by 4 bases, the J end by 3 bases, with 13 bases between. CDR3 sequence: CASSQFVGDYGYTF. CDR3 bases: TGTGCCAGCAGCCAATTCGTGGGGGACTATGGCTACACCTTC.

This clonotype was counted ten times or more. The chain joins TRBV12-3 or TRBV12-4 to TRBJ1-3; D is unclear. V was clipped by 3 bases and J by 2 bases, with 11 bases between them. The CDR3 is made up of 15 amino acids. The CDR3 loop is CASSFPGAAGNTIYF. Written as DNA, the CDR3 is TGTGCCAGCAGTTTCCCGGGCGCGGCTGGAAACACCATATATTTT.